This passage covers 27 T cell receptor beta chains from one sample sequenced in a study of blood T cell repertoires in COVID-19. Clones were read by immunoSEQ multiplex PCR, and TCRdb kept only the in-frame ones, dropping some. The sample yields about 250,000 clones, around 90% seen once. Input material: PBMCs or T cells enriched from blood (not recorded which). These receptors were taken from a woman between 45 and 65 years old who had recovered from COVID-19.

This clone came up once. The V and J genes are TRBV5-4 and TRBJ1-6, with a weak D call TRBD1 (6 bases). The CDR3 is made up of 15 amino acids. The V gene lost 1 base and the J gene lost 6 bases, with 11 bases spanning the gap. Looked up from germline, CDR1 is SGHNT and CDR2 is YYREEE (reference sequence). The CDR3 spells CASSLSRGSNSPLHF. As DNA, the CDR3 is TGTGCCAGCAGCTTGAGTAGGGGGAGTAATTCACCCCTCCACTTT.

V and J are TRBV4-2 and TRBJ1-2; D call uncertain. The germline CDR1 and CDR2 sequences are LGHNA and YNFKEQ. The germline V and J ends were trimmed by 1 base and 7 bases, with 10 bases remaining between them. The CDR3 contains 13 residues. CDR3 sequence (DNA): TGTGCCAGCAGCCAAGGTGGAGGGCTTGGCTACACCTTC. Its translation is CASSQGGGLGYTF.

This chain joins TRBV5-1 and TRBJ2-1, with 7 bases fitting TRBD2. This CDR3 is built from 14 residues. V was clipped by 4 bases and J by 6 bases; unmatched bases: 7. Germline V gene sequence: CDR1 SGHRS, CDR2 YFSETQ. The CDR3 loop is CASSDPSGVNEQFF. In DNA, the CDR3 is TGCGCCAGCAGCGATCCTAGCGGTGTCAATGAGCAGTTCTTC.

The V and J genes are TRBV28 and TRBJ2-7; the match to TRBD1 covers 10 bases. The CDR3 is 14 amino acids. The J segment lost 0 bases and the V segment lost 6 bases, leaving 2 bases of the junction unmatched. Looked up from germline, CDR1 is MDHEN and CDR2 is SYDVKM. The CDR3 protein is CASRGQGSSYEQYF. The DNA for the CDR3 is TGTGCCAGCAGGGGACAGGGGAGCTCCTACGAGCAGTACTTC.

This sequence joins TRBV28 and TRBJ1-2; the match to TRBD1 covers 8 bases. The CDR3 has 13 amino acids. The germline V gene has CDR1 MDHEN and CDR2 SYDVKM. V shed 3 bases, J shed 8 bases, and the junction held 5 bases outside the gene matches. The CDR3 region has the DNA TGTGCCAGCAGTTTCGGGGGGACAGGCGGCTACACCTTC. Amino acid sequence: CASSFGGTGGYTF.

In this sample, this clone turned up a few times. V gene TRBV24-1 combines with J gene TRBJ2-6; 8 bases fit TRBD1. Germline loops: CDR1 KGHDR, CDR2 SFDVKD. CDR3 length equals 16 residues. V lost 4 bases, J lost 1 base, and 2 bases stayed unmatched. The CDR3 DNA sequence: TGTGCCACCAGTGACCGACAGGGGTCTGGGGCCAACGTCCTGACTTTC. This gives the protein CATSDRQGSGANVLTF.

The rearrangement uses TRBV3-1 (or the pseudogene TRBV3-2) and TRBJ1-1, with TRBD1 matching over 9 bases. Germline CDR1 and CDR2: LGHDT and YNNKEL (reference sequence). Trimming at V came to 2 bases and at J to 11 bases, leaving 3 bases not matched to a gene. The CDR3 loop spans 12 amino acids. The CDR3 nucleotides are TGTGCCAGCAGCCAAAGGGACAGGGATGCTTTCTTT. The encoded protein is CASSQRDRDAFF.

The rearrangement uses TRBV14 and TRBJ2-1; no clear D. The V end lost 2 bases, the J end lost 4 bases, and 9 bases lay between the germline ends. Germline CDR1 reads SGHDN; CDR2 reads FVKESK. The CDR3 loop spans 14 amino acids. CDR3 nucleotide sequence: TGTGCCAGCAGCCAACCTTCGGGTTACAATGAGCAGTTCTTC. This codes for CASSQPSGYNEQFF.

V gene TRBV11-2 combines with J gene TRBJ1-2, with TRBD1 as a possible D gene (5 bases). Germline-derived CDR1 and CDR2 are SGHAT and FQNNGV. This CDR3 has 11 residues. V shed 8 bases and J shed 7 bases, with 11 bases lying between them. The CDR3 region is CASGQIGGYTF. The CDR3 DNA reads as TGTGCCAGCGGACAAATCGGTGGCTACACCTTC.

V is TRBV11-2 and J is TRBJ2-3, with D tentatively TRBD2 (6 bases). The germline CDR1 and CDR2 sequences are SGHAT and FQNNGV. The CDR3 loop spans 16 amino acids. V was clipped by 6 bases and J by 1 base, with 17 bases between them. As DNA, the CDR3 is TGTGCCAGCAGGGTTGGAGGGGCGCAGGGCACAGATACGCAGTATTTT. This encodes CASRVGGAQGTDTQYF.

This clone was recorded a few times. The V call is TRBV18, the J call TRBJ1-3; TRBD1 might be the D (6 bases). CDR1 is KGHSH, CDR2 LQKENI, per germline. The CDR3 is 14 amino acids. V dropped 1 base and J dropped 6 bases, with 10 bases sitting between them. DNA of the CDR3: TGTGCCAGCTCACCACGGGACATTGCAAACACCATATATTTT. Translation gives CASSPRDIANTIYF.

This chain connects TRBV10-3 to TRBJ2-3; 8 bases line up with TRBD2. The CDR3 contains 15 residues. V was clipped by 7 bases and J by 4 bases; unmatched bases: 10. Germline CDR1 reads ENHRY; CDR2 reads SYGVKD. The CDR3 DNA follows: TGTGCCATCAAGGGGGAGCGGGAGTCCTCAGATACGCAGTATTTT. Translated, it gives CAIKGERESSDTQYF.

The CDR3 bases are TGTGCCAGTAGTATGGGGACAGGGGTCGGCTACACCTTC. Translated: CASSMGTGVGYTF. The chain combines TRBV19 with TRBJ1-2, with 10 bases aligning to TRBD1. Germline lookup yields CDR1 LNHDA and CDR2 SQIVND (reference sequence). J gave up 8 bases and V 3 bases, and 3 bases lay outside the gene matches. The CDR3 extends over 13 amino acids.

The chain employs TRBV7-9 and TRBJ2-7, with TRBD2 matching 12 bases. V was pared by 3 bases and J by 0 bases, with 6 bases of the junction left unmatched. There are 17 residues in the CDR3. The germline CDR1 and CDR2 sequences are SEHNR and FQNEAQ (reference sequence). In DNA form, the CDR3 reads TGTGCCAGCAGCTTTACCCAGACTAGCGGGAGCTCCTACGAGCAGTACTTC. Its translation: CASSFTQTSGSSYEQYF.

J is TRBJ2-1 and V is TRBV9, with TRBD2 matching over 11 bases. V lost 0 bases, J lost 10 bases, and 6 bases stayed unmatched. The CDR3 spans 15 residues. Germline CDR1 is SGDLS and CDR2 is YYNGEE. The CDR3 here is CASSVDSSGRGEQFF. The CDR3, as DNA: TGTGCCAGCAGCGTAGACAGTAGCGGGAGGGGCGAGCAGTTCTTC.

The chain couples TRBV29-1 to TRBJ2-5, with 7 bases aligning to TRBD1. V lost 6 bases, J lost 2 bases, and 9 bases stayed unmatched. Germline CDR1 reads SQVTM; CDR2 reads ANQGSEA. The CDR3 consists of 14 residues. The CDR3 sequence: CSVPRGQLQETQYF. The CDR3 DNA sequence: TGCAGCGTACCCCGGGGACAGCTACAAGAGACCCAGTACTTC.

The genes are TRBV27 and TRBJ2-7, with 9 bases aligning to TRBD2. The germline V gene has CDR1 MNHEY and CDR2 SMNVEV (reference sequence). V gave up 3 bases and J gave up 2 bases; unmatched junction bases: 11. The CDR3 is 17 amino acids. CDR3 protein: CASSFLNSGRSPYEQYF. DNA of the CDR3: TGTGCCAGCAGTTTCCTCAATAGCGGGAGATCCCCCTACGAGCAGTACTTC.

The chain combines TRBV7-9 with TRBJ2-2; 11 nucleotides match TRBD2. CDR3 length: 16 amino acids. The trim removed 4 bases at V and 0 bases at J, leaving 1 base unmatched. Germline V gene data show CDR1 as SEHNR and CDR2 as FQNEAQ (reference sequence). CDR3 sequence reads: CASSSGLAANTGELFF. The CDR3 DNA follows: TGTGCCAGCAGCTCGGGACTAGCGGCGAACACCGGGGAGCTGTTTTTT.

This chain links TRBV28 with TRBJ1-2; TRBD1 aligns across 9 bases. From germline, CDR1 is MDHEN and CDR2 SYDVKM. The V segment lost 8 bases and the J segment 3 bases; nucleotides outside the gene matches: 10. This CDR3 contains 15 residues. The CDR3 bases are TGTGCCAGCGTGGGACAGGGCCGGATTTACTATGGCTACACCTTC. Amino acids: CASVGQGRIYYGYTF.

The table lists this clone with a count of one. The genes are TRBV13 and TRBJ2-1; TRBD2 aligns across 13 bases. The CDR3 has 16 residues. Germline CDR1 reads PRHDT; CDR2 reads FYEKMQ (reference sequence). With V trimmed by 7 bases and J by 9 bases, 12 bases remained unmatched. The CDR3: CASIRTGLAGAGEQFF. The CDR3 DNA sequence: TGTGCCAGCATCAGAACAGGACTAGCGGGAGCGGGTGAGCAGTTCTTC.

This chain connects TRBV6-1 to TRBJ1-1; 7 bases fit TRBD1. The J segment lost 3 bases and the V segment lost 2 bases, leaving 6 bases of the junction unmatched. The CDR3 totals 15 residues. Germline V gene sequence: CDR1 MNHNS, CDR2 SASEGT. Here the CDR3 DNA reads TGTGCCAGCAGTGAATCGGACAGGAGCCACACTGAAGCTTTCTTT. It codes for CASSESDRSHTEAFF.

The gene calls are TRBV25-1 and TRBJ2-3, with TRBD1 matching over 9 bases. Germline V lookup: CDR1 MGHDK, CDR2 SYGVNS. V lost 6 bases and J lost 8; bases outside the gene matches: 3. This CDR3 is 12 amino acids long. The CDR3 sequence: CASRGTGSTQYF. In nucleotides, the CDR3 is TGTGCCAGCAGGGGGACAGGGAGTACGCAGTATTTT. The variable domain in full, completed from reference TRBV25-1 and TRBJ2-3, reads EADIYQTPRYLVIGTGKKITLECSQTMGHDKMYWYQQDPGMELHLIHYSYGVNSTEKGDLSSESTVSRIRTEHFPLTLESARPSHTSQYLCASRGTGSTQYFGPGTRLTVL.

The chain combines TRBV5-4 with TRBJ1-2; no reliable D call. This CDR3 contains 13 residues. Trimming shortened V by 4 bases and J by 3 bases, and 10 bases separated the two germline ends. Germline V lookup: CDR1 SGHNT, CDR2 YYREEE (reference sequence). The CDR3 sequence: CASSPRRDYGYTF. As DNA, the CDR3 is TGTGCCAGCAGCCCCCGGAGGGACTATGGCTACACCTTC.

J is TRBJ2-1 and V is TRBV7-2, with 7 bases that match TRBD2. The junction had 9 bases not matched to a gene; V was cut back by 5 bases and J by 5 bases. The germline gives CDR1 SGHTA, CDR2 FQGNSA. The CDR3 totals 15 residues. CDR3 nucleotide sequence: TGTGCCAGCAGCCTATGGGGAGCGGGGCACAATGAGCAGTTCTTC. Translating gives CASSLWGAGHNEQFF.

The table lists this clone with a few counts. The V call is TRBV18, the J call TRBJ2-3, with 8 bases that match TRBD1. Trimming cost V 3 bases and J 6 bases; bases outside gene matches: 5. Germline CDR1 and CDR2: KGHSH and LQKENI. There are 14 residues in the CDR3. In nucleotides, the CDR3 is TGTGCCAGCTCACCCGGGACAGGAGGGGATACGCAGTATTTT. This codes for CASSPGTGGDTQYF.

V usage is TRBV28 and J usage is TRBJ1-2; possibly TRBD1 for D (5 bases). V lost 2 bases and J lost 8, with 15 bases in between. In germline, CDR1 is MDHEN, CDR2 SYDVKM. The CDR3 has 14 residues. CDR3 nucleotides: TGTGCCAGCAGTTTACCCGTAACTTGGGGCGGCTACACCTTC. Its translation: CASSLPVTWGGYTF.

The table lists this clone with a count of one. This chain joins TRBV28 and TRBJ1-5; 7 bases are a match to TRBD1. Losses at the gene ends were 7 bases for V and 2 bases for J; bases not matched to a gene: 11. The CDR3 totals 16 residues. CDR1 is MDHEN, CDR2 SYDVKM, per germline. The CDR3 reads CASNSNRGKGNQPQHF. For the CDR3, the DNA is TGTGCCAGCAATAGTAACAGGGGCAAAGGCAATCAGCCCCAGCATTTT.